This T cell receptor beta chain was documented in a study of cytomegalovirus exposure and HLA in healthy donors. This clone has only a few counts. The antigen is unknown. Study-wide results and caveats: The classifier was said to identify cytomegalovirus status with high specificity and sensitivity. Per published accounts, TCR beta sequences correctly predicted the HLA-A and HLA-B alleles of most subjects. Later on, a genetic analysis was performed. It linked a missense variant in DCLRE1C with V- and J-gene trimming of TCR beta. In vitro work confirmed that a few CMV-associated chains recognize CMV antigens.

The germline CDR1 and CDR2 sequences are SGHRS and YFSETQ. V was shortened by 5 bases and J by 2 bases, with 16 bases between the two germline ends. This CDR3 has 15 amino acids. PCR used 60 Vbeta primers and 13 Jbeta primers. Profiling relied on immunoSEQ multiplex PCR, and the TCRdb table lists in-frame clones only, not all of them. This table has some 97,000 clones, about 80% appearing once. Material: PBMCs. The gene calls are TRBV5-1 and TRBJ1-2; D is perhaps TRBD1 (5 bases). The source is a female donor in good health and CMV-seropositive. The CDR3 here is CASRDPGMSNYGYTF. In DNA, the CDR3 is TGCGCCAGCAGAGATCCAGGGATGTCGAACTATGGCTACACCTTC.